This entry lists 8 T cell receptor beta chains sequenced from one sample in a study of OX40 agonist ivuxolimab in advanced cancers. Data came from immunoSEQ multiplex PCR; TCRdb stores just in-frame clones and leaves some out. The table lists about 84,000 clones, around 90% of them singletons. The source material was CD4+ or CD8+ T cells sorted from blood, sampled in a trial of the OX40 agonist ivuxolimab. The receptor set was obtained from an adult with an advanced solid tumor such as melanoma, head and neck, liver or kidney cancer.

The chain carries TRBV7-2 and TRBJ2-7; D possibly corresponds to TRBD1 (6 bases). V was shortened by 3 bases and J by 4 bases, with 10 bases between the two germline ends. The CDR3 is 13 residues long. Germline lookup yields CDR1 SGHTA and CDR2 FQGNSA. This CDR3 reads CASSLSGDYEQYF. CDR3 DNA sequence: TGTGCCAGCAGCTTGTCAGGGGATTACGAGCAGTACTTC.

The rearrangement uses TRBV7-2 and TRBJ1-3; tentatively, D is TRBD1 (5 bases). Germline V lookup: CDR1 SGHTA, CDR2 FQGNSA. CDR3 size: 14 residues. Trimming removed 5 bases at V and 4 bases at J, with 12 bases between. The CDR3 region is CASSPSRGGNTIYF. The CDR3 coding sequence is TGTGCCAGCAGCCCAAGCCGGGGCGGAAACACCATATATTTT.

This rearrangement joins TRBV2 to TRBJ2-7; 7 bases map to TRBD1. Germline lookup yields CDR1 SNHLY and CDR2 FYNNEI. The J segment lost 3 bases and the V segment lost 10 bases, leaving 9 bases of the junction unmatched. CDR3 length equals 13 residues. CDR3 coding DNA: TGTGCCACCCACCCGGGACAGAGCTACGAGCAGTACTTC. Its protein is CATHPGQSYEQYF.

This CDR3 is CASGGQNTGELFF. The DNA for the CDR3 is TGTGCCAGCGGGGGACAGAACACCGGGGAGCTGTTTTTT. This sequence joins TRBV4-2 and TRBJ2-2, with D maybe TRBD1 (6 bases). Trimming removed 8 bases from V and 1 base from J, with 8 bases in between. Germline values: CDR1 LGHNA, CDR2 YNFKEQ. The CDR3 totals 13 residues.

In regard to this clone: Other DNA sequences in this sample translate to the same CDR3. The V call is TRBV7-2, the J call TRBJ2-7; D is undetermined. Trimming pared 1 base from V and 2 bases from J, leaving 9 bases between. This CDR3 has 14 residues. Germline V gene sequence: CDR1 SGHTA, CDR2 FQGNSA. CDR3 in amino acids: CASSLVAGPYEQYF. DNA of the CDR3: TGTGCCAGCAGCTTAGTGGCAGGCCCCTACGAGCAGTACTTC.

This clone was observed once. The rearrangement joins TRBV7-2 to TRBJ2-3, with D perhaps TRBD2 (5 bases). The CDR3 runs 14 residues. Trimming shortened V by 5 bases and J by 4 bases, and 13 bases separated the two germline ends. Germline CDR1 SGHTA, CDR2 FQGNSA. For the CDR3, the DNA is TGTGCCAGCAGCCCCACTAGGATCCCAGATACGCAGTATTTT. Amino acid sequence: CASSPTRIPDTQYF.

The chain combines TRBV5-8 with TRBJ2-1; D not certain. The CDR3 is 14 residues long. V lost 1 base and J 5 bases, leaving 10 bases between the germline ends. Germline CDR1 SGHTS, CDR2 YDEGEE. The CDR3 loop reads CASSLIVYHNEQFF. CDR3 coding DNA: TGTGCCAGCAGCTTGATCGTCTACCACAATGAGCAGTTCTTC. Full variable domain (missing parts from reference TRBV5-8 and TRBJ2-1): EAGVTQSPTHLIKTRGQQATLRCSPISGHTSVYWYQQALGLGLQFLLWYDEGEERNRGNFPPRFSGRQFPNYSSELNVNALELEDSALYLCASSLIVYHNEQFFGPGTRLTVL.

The chain employs TRBV29-1 and TRBJ1-2; D ambiguous. The V gene lost 4 bases and the J gene lost 0 bases, with 12 bases spanning the gap. Germline V gene data show CDR1 as SQVTM and CDR2 as ANQGSEA. This CDR3 comprises 14 residues. The CDR3 protein is CSVGPREANYGYTF. CDR3 bases: TGCAGCGTTGGGCCTCGGGAGGCTAACTATGGCTACACCTTC.